The present T cell receptor beta chain was sequenced within a study of blood T cell repertoires in COVID-19. Looking at the study overall: Material from acute and convalescent COVID-19 was sourced from the United States, Italy and Spain.

The CDR3 consists of 14 residues. From germline, CDR1 is KGHDR and CDR2 SFDVKD. The ends were cut back, 2 bases at V and 4 bases at J, with 11 bases in the middle. Produced via immunoSEQ multiplex PCR; TCRdb's table is partial and in-frame only. The table shows tens of thousands of clones, with around 84% occurring only once. This sequence originates from a man between 65 and 80 years old with active COVID-19. The rearrangement uses TRBV24-1 and TRBJ2-7; D is unresolved. Sequencing was carried out using peripheral blood. The CDR3 reads CATSDSKTPYEQYF. The CDR3 coding sequence is TGTGCCACCAGTGATTCTAAGACACCGTACGAGCAGTACTTC.